A selection of T cell receptor beta chains follows, all from one sample in a study of T cells in Graves' hyperthyroidism and ophthalmopathy. TCRdb re-called the multiplex PCR reads through MiXCR, storing one row per CDR3 protein. The sample has roughly 260,000 distinct CDR3 sequences, 14% to 15% seen once. Sequenced sample: blood. The receptors stem from a middle-aged woman with Graves' hyperthyroidism that later progressed to Graves' ophthalmopathy. Both conserved end residues are part of each CDR3. D genes are given only for firm matches. Clone size is shown for a subset of rows, as once, few, many or a class of expanded clone.

TRBJ1-4,many,TRBD1,TRBV2,TGTGCCAGCAGTCACCCCGGGACAGAAAATGAAAAACTGTTTTTT,CASSHPGTENEKLFF
TRBJ2-5,many,NA,TRBV12-3/TRBV12-4,TGTGCCAGCAGTAACACCGGGACCCAGTACTTC,CASSNTGTQYF
TRBJ1-1,NA,TRBD1,TRBV6-4,TGTGCCAGCAGTGAGTGGGACAGGCCGAACACTGAAGCTTTCTTT,CASSEWDRPNTEAFF
TRBJ2-3,many,TRBD1,TRBV7-3,TGTGCCAGCAGCTTAATGGCAGGGGGAGGCACAGATACGCAGTATTTT,CASSLMAGGGTDTQYF
TRBJ2-5,NA,TRBD2,TRBV20-1,TGCAGTGGGGCCCCTTCGGGGGGACGCCAAGAGACCCAGTACTTC,CSGAPSGGRQETQYF
TRBJ2-1,many,NA,TRBV11-2,TGTGCCAGCAGCTTCATGGGGGCTGGCAATGAGCAGTTCTTC,CASSFMGAGNEQFF
TRBJ2-2,NA,NA,TRBV18,TGTGCCAGCTCCCTCAGAGACACCGGGGAGCTGTTTTTT,CASSLRDTGELFF
TRBJ2-7,NA,TRBD1,TRBV7-2,TGTGCCAGCAGCACCCGGACAGGAGCCTACGAGCAGTACTTC,CASSTRTGAYEQYF
TRBJ2-5,many,TRBD2,TRBV28,TGTGCCAGCAGCGGGCCTGGGACTAGCGGGACGACGGGGACCCAGTACTTC,CASSGPGTSGTTGTQYF
TRBJ2-3,few,NA,TRBV7-2,TGTGCCAGCAGCAAGCAGTCCGGGGGCACAGATACGCAGTATTTT,CASSKQSGGTDTQYF
TRBJ2-1,many,TRBD1,TRBV5-1,TGCGCCAGCAGCTTAAGACCGGGACAGTTTTCCAATGAGCAGTTCTTC,CASSLRPGQFSNEQFF
TRBJ2-1,NA,TRBD2,TRBV12-3/TRBV12-4,TGTGCCAGCAGTCGTACCGGGACTAGCGGTAATTCGAATGAGCAGTTCTTC,CASSRTGTSGNSNEQFF
TRBJ2-7,NA,TRBD1,TRBV28,TGTGCCAGCAGCTTAGGGGGACAGACCTACGAGCAGTACTTC,CASSLGGQTYEQYF
TRBJ2-3,NA,TRBD2,TRBV30,TGTGCCTGGAGACTAGCGGGAGGCCCAGATACGCAGTATTTT,CAWRLAGGPDTQYF
TRBJ2-4,many,NA,TRBV20-1,TGCAGTGCTAGTGGGGAGCTTTTAGCCAAAAACATTCAGTACTTC,CSASGELLAKNIQYF
TRBJ2-7,few,NA,TRBV5-1,TGCGCCAGCAGCTTCCATGCGTCAGGGAGTTTTGCGAGAAACGGCTACGAGCAGTACTTC,CASSFHASGSFARNGYEQYF
TRBJ2-5,many,NA,TRBV5-1,TGCGCCAGCAGCTTGTTCGGACTCCAGAAAGAGACCCAGTACTTC,CASSLFGLQKETQYF
TRBJ1-2,many,NA,TRBV24-1,TGTGCCACCAGTGATGGACAGCCCCCTGATGGCTACACCTTC,CATSDGQPPDGYTF
TRBJ2-7,few,NA,TRBV11-2,TGTGCCAGCAGCCACCAGGGCAGCAACTACGAGCAGTACTTC,CASSHQGSNYEQYF
TRBJ1-2,many,NA,TRBV4-2,TGTGCCAGCAGCCACCCCCGGGACGGCTATGGCTACACCTTC,CASSHPRDGYGYTF
TRBJ1-2,NA,NA,TRBV28,TGTGCCAGCAGTAGAATCGCGGGGGGTGGCTACACCTTC,CASSRIAGGGYTF
TRBJ1-4,many,NA,TRBV6-1,TGTGCCAGCAGTCCTTTTTTGCTACCAAATGAAAAACTGTTTTTT,CASSPFLLPNEKLFF
TRBJ1-5,NA,NA,TRBV12-3/TRBV12-4,TGTGCCAGCAGTAAAGTGGAGGGGCAGCCCCAGCATTTT,CASSKVEGQPQHF
TRBJ2-3,NA,NA,TRBV15,TGTGCCACCAGCAGCTTTTCTAGCAGTCCTAGCACAGATACGCAGTATTTT,CATSSFSSSPSTDTQYF
TRBJ2-4,many,NA,TRBV16,TGTGCCAGCAGCCAATCGTTCATAGGATTATTGGCCAAAAACATTCAGTACTTC,CASSQSFIGLLAKNIQYF
TRBJ2-5,many,NA,TRBV19,TGTGCCAGTAGTATCCCCCAGAAGGGCTGGCGGGTCGGAGAGACCCAGTACTTC,CASSIPQKGWRVGETQYF
TRBJ2-1,NA,NA,TRBV15,TGTGCCACCAGCAGAGGTACGAGCAATGAGCAGTTCTTC,CATSRGTSNEQFF
TRBJ2-7,few,TRBD2,TRBV5-1,TGCGCCAGCAGCTTGTCGGGAGGACTTTATCTCTACGAGCAGTACTTC,CASSLSGGLYLYEQYF
TRBJ2-7,NA,NA,TRBV20-1,TGCAGTGCGACAGAAGGCTCCTACGAGCAGTACTTC,CSATEGSYEQYF
TRBJ1-2,once,NA,TRBV7-9,TGTGTCAGCAGCTTCTCCGTCTATGGCTACACCTTC,CVSSFSVYGYTF
TRBJ1-1,many,NA,TRBV9,TGTGCCAGCAGTAACGCGGTGGACAGAGAGAACACTGAAGCTTTCTTT,CASSNAVDRENTEAFF
TRBJ1-3,few,TRBD1,TRBV5-4,TGTGCCAGCAGCCAACAGGGGCAGGGTTCTGGAAACACCATATATTTT,CASSQQGQGSGNTIYF
TRBJ1-2,NA,NA,TRBV15,TGTGCCACCAGCAGAGGCCCAAGGGCAGGGGATGGCTACACCTTC,CATSRGPRAGDGYTF
TRBJ2-1,many,NA,TRBV25-1,TGTGCCAGCAGTGTATCAGTGAGCTCCTACAATGAGCAGTTCTTC,CASSVSVSSYNEQFF
TRBJ2-3,many,NA,TRBV5-1,TGCGCCAGCAGTTCGCCGGGACTGCCCCCGGATACGCAGTATTTT,CASSSPGLPPDTQYF
TRBJ2-3,many,TRBD2,TRBV6-1,TGTGCCAGCGGGACTAGCGGACCCTTAGATACGCAGTATTTT,CASGTSGPLDTQYF
TRBJ2-3,many,TRBD1,TRBV29-1,TGCAGCGTCCAGAGAGTGACAGGGACCTTCGTAGATACGCAGTATTTT,CSVQRVTGTFVDTQYF
TRBJ2-2,NA,NA,TRBV2,TGTGCCAGCACCGGAGGAGCGGACCCGAACACCGGGGAGCTGTTTTTT,CASTGGADPNTGELFF
TRBJ2-5,many,NA,TRBV4-1,TGCGCCAGCAGCCACGCCGGAAGGGATGGAGAGACCCAGTACTTC,CASSHAGRDGETQYF
TRBJ2-5,many,NA,TRBV5-6,TGTGCCAGCAGTCTGTCGGGCAACTACGCACAAGAGACCCAGTACTTC,CASSLSGNYAQETQYF
TRBJ1-1,many,NA,TRBV30,TGTGCCTGGAGCCCGGGACCCCGTAGCACTGAAGCTTTCTTT,CAWSPGPRSTEAFF
TRBJ1-2,many,NA,TRBV7-2,TGTGCCAGCAGCTTAAGTCGGGTTACCCGGGAGTATGGCTACACCTTC,CASSLSRVTREYGYTF
TRBJ2-7,few,NA,TRBV7-9,TGTGCCAGCAGCCTACGCTCCTCTAGTTTTCCCGAGCAGTACTTC,CASSLRSSSFPEQYF
TRBJ1-1,few,TRBD1,TRBV30,TGTGCCCAGACAGGGAGGGGGTACACTGAAGCTTTCTTT,CAQTGRGYTEAFF
TRBJ2-2,many,NA,TRBV7-2,TGTGCCAGCAGCTTAGGCTATCCGCGGGCCGGGGAGCTGTTTTTT,CASSLGYPRAGELFF
TRBJ2-2,many,TRBD2,TRBV9,TGTGCCAGCAGCGTGGTTAGCGGGATGGGCACCGGGGAGCTGTTTTTT,CASSVVSGMGTGELFF
TRBJ2-1,many,TRBD2,TRBV27,TGTGCCAGCAGGCTGTTACTAGCGGGAGGGGAGGGTGAGCAGTTCTTC,CASRLLLAGGEGEQFF
TRBJ1-1,NA,NA,TRBV10-3,TGTGCCATCACAGGGACATTGAACACTGAAGCTTTCTTT,CAITGTLNTEAFF
TRBJ2-1,many,NA,TRBV30,TGTGCCTGGAGTAACCCGGGGCGAGGGAATGAGCAGTTCTTC,CAWSNPGRGNEQFF
TRBJ2-1,NA,TRBD2,TRBV2,TGTGCCAGCAGTGAAGGGCTAGCGGGAGTTGTTGAGCAGCTCTTC,CASSEGLAGVVEQLF
TRBJ2-7,many,TRBD2,TRBV27,TGTGCCAGCAGTTTATTTGAGTCTAGCGGGAGGATGCAATTACCGCAACCCTACGAGCAGTACTTC,CASSLFESSGRMQLPQPYEQYF
TRBJ2-5,many,NA,TRBV6-1,TGTGCCAGTTCGGGGTACCAAGAGACCCAGTACTTC,CASSGYQETQYF
TRBJ2-5,many,TRBD2,TRBV7-9,TGTGCCAGCAGCCCCCGACTAGCGGGCTCCCCAGGGGAGACCCAGTACTTC,CASSPRLAGSPGETQYF
TRBJ2-2,many,NA,TRBV30,TGTGCCTTCCCACTCTTCACCGGGGAGCTGTTTTTT,CAFPLFTGELFF
TRBJ1-2,many,NA,TRBV10-3,TGTGCCATCAGTGAGGGTACCCTCGGCTATGGCTACACCTTC,CAISEGTLGYGYTF